This is a list of T cell receptor beta chains from one sample in a study of shared clonotypes between healthy human individuals. This table comes from immunoSEQ multiplex PCR, and its TCRdb copy is limited to in-frame clones, with some not included. The sample has some 2,000,000 clones, nearly 97% seen once. The sequenced sample consisted of naive CD4+ T cells sorted from blood. The receptors originated from a man between 18 and 35 years old in good health. The CDR3 runs from the conserved cysteine through the conserved F or W. D genes are given only for firm matches.

TRBV9	TRBJ2-2	NA	CASSVGDKRGDPPTGELFF	TGTGCCAGCAGCGTAGGCGATAAGAGGGGCGACCCACCTACCGGGGAGCTGTTTTTT
TRBV7-2	TRBJ1-3	NA	CASSLDSSGNTIYF	TGTGCCAGCAGCTTAGACAGCTCTGGAAACACCATATATTTT
TRBV5-1	TRBJ1-1	TRBD1	CASSLEAGGTTEAFF	TGCGCCAGCAGCTTGGAGGCAGGGGGGACCACTGAAGCTTTCTTT
TRBV11-3	TRBJ2-5	TRBD2	CASSWTGTSGQETQYF	TGTGCCAGCAGCTGGACCGGGACTAGCGGCCAAGAGACCCAGTACTTC
TRBV6-1	TRBJ1-3	NA	CAGGGGTGNTIYF	TGTGCCGGGGGTGGGGGCACTGGAAACACCATATATTTT
TRBV5-6	TRBJ2-2	NA	CASSSLGQGPRTGELFF	TGTGCCAGCAGCTCTCTCGGGCAGGGCCCTAGGACCGGGGAGCTGTTTTTT
TRBV7-9	TRBJ1-2	NA	CASSLSAPGYGYTF	TGTGCCAGCAGCTTATCAGCCCCGGGCTATGGCTACACCTTC
TRBV7-2	TRBJ1-4	NA	CASSFTGTTNEKLFF	TGTGCCAGCAGCTTTACCGGGACAACTAATGAAAAACTGTTTTTT
TRBV7-2	TRBJ1-3	NA	CASSLVWGATGNTIYF	TGTGCCAGCAGCTTAGTTTGGGGGGCTACTGGAAACACCATATATTTT
TRBV30	TRBJ2-1	NA	CASPAGDSYNEQFF	TGTGCCTCCCCCGCTGGAGATTCCTACAATGAGCAGTTCTTC
TRBV18	TRBJ1-5	TRBD1	CASSPAGQGANQPQHF	TGTGCCAGCTCACCCGCGGGACAGGGGGCCAATCAGCCCCAGCATTTT
TRBV20-1	TRBJ2-1	NA	CSASRVGEQFF	TGCAGTGCTAGTCGAGTGGGTGAGCAGTTCTTC
TRBV9	TRBJ1-2	TRBD1	CASSAQGTGNRGYTF	TGTGCCAGCAGCGCACAAGGGACAGGGAATCGGGGCTACACCTTC